The 5 T cell receptor beta chains reported below all come from one sample, sequenced in a study of T cell responses to AZD1222 COVID-19 vaccine (dated by TCRdb to the early 2020s). The sample's time point label, decoded: about 28 days (+/-7) after the second vaccine dose. To prepare the library, the immunoSEQ multiplex PCR assay was applied. TCRdb carries this immuneACCESS record with in-frame sequences only. Its versions omit some clonotypes, under half of them owing to an unresolved V gene in the studies checked, with the rest unexplained. For this sample there are approximately 140,000 clones; roughly 90% appear just once. The ten most abundant clones make up roughly 3.4% of the sample. The sample here was peripheral blood, taken 28 days after the second AZD1222 dose. The receptors here all came from an adult who received the AZD1222 COVID-19 vaccine.

The chain couples TRBV5-6 to TRBJ1-1; 11 bases match TRBD1. V was pared by 4 bases and J by 6 bases, with 8 bases of the junction left unmatched. The CDR3 length is 15 residues. Germline CDR1 reads SGHDT; CDR2 reads YYEEEE. CDR3 sequence: CASSPGQGEYPEAFF. The DNA of the CDR3 is TGTGCCAGCAGCCCGGGACAGGGGGAGTATCCTGAAGCTTTCTTT.

This chain joins TRBV19 and TRBJ2-6, with D unclear. Germline values: CDR1 LNHDA, CDR2 SQIVND (reference sequence). This CDR3 has 13 residues. V lost 6 bases and J lost 3, with 6 bases in between. The CDR3 loop is CASRGFGANVLTF. DNA of the CDR3: TGTGCCAGTAGAGGTTTTGGGGCCAACGTCCTGACTTTC.

The V and J genes are TRBV15 and TRBJ1-1; 8 nucleotides line up with TRBD1. With 0 bases clipped from V and 11 bases from J, the junction kept 11 bases outside the gene matches. Per germline, CDR1 LNHNV and CDR2 YYDKDF (reference sequence). The CDR3 is 15 residues long. CDR3 residues: CATSRDWLPGGLAFF. CDR3 in DNA: TGTGCCACCAGCAGAGATTGGCTACCAGGGGGCCTGGCTTTCTTT.

The chain employs TRBV24-1 and TRBJ2-1, with 10 bases matching TRBD2. Germline V lookup: CDR1 KGHDR, CDR2 SFDVKD. This CDR3 comprises 15 residues. Trimming took 5 bases from V and 3 from J; bases not matched to a gene: 3. As DNA, the CDR3 is TGTGCCACCAGTGTCATAGCGGGAGGCTACAATGAGCAGTTCTTC. The encoded protein is CATSVIAGGYNEQFF.

J is TRBJ1-2 and V is TRBV28, with D possibly TRBD1 on 5 matching bases. V lost 3 bases to trimming and J lost 3 bases, with 11 bases between them. The V gene's germline CDR1 is MDHEN and CDR2 SYDVKM. The CDR3 spans 14 residues. The CDR3 loop is CASSFSKGDYGYTF. The CDR3 nucleotides are TGTGCCAGCAGTTTCTCCAAAGGGGACTATGGCTACACCTTC.